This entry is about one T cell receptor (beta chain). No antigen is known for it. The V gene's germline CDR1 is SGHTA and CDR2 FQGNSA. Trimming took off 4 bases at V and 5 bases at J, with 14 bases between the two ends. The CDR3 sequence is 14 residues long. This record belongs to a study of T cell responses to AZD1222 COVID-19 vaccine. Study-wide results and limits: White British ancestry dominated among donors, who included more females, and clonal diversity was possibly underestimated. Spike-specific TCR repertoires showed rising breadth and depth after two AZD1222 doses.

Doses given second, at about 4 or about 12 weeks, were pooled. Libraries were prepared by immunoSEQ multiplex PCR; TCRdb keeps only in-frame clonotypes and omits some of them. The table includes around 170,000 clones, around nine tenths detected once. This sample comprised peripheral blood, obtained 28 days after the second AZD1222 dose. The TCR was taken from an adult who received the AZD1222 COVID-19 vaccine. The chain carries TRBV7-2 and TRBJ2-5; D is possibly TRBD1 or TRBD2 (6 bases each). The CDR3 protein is CASSSGEARETQYF. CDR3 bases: TGTGCCAGCAGCTCAGGGGAGGCAAGGGAGACCCAGTACTTC.